One and the same sample provided the 16 T cell receptor beta chains below, sequenced in a study of OX40 agonist ivuxolimab in advanced cancers. TCRdb keeps only in-frame clones here, not all; method: immunoSEQ multiplex PCR. The sample lists under 20,000 clones; 83% were seen once. Sequencing was performed on CD4+ or CD8+ T cells sorted from blood, taken in a trial of the OX40 agonist ivuxolimab. The receptors here all came from an adult with an advanced solid tumor such as melanoma, head and neck, liver or kidney cancer.

This rearrangement joins TRBV6-5 to TRBJ1-1; unclear D gene. There are 13 residues in the CDR3. The germline V gene has CDR1 MNHEY and CDR2 SVGAGI. V was cut by 0 bases and J by 10 bases, with 12 bases left in between. The CDR3 DNA reads as TGTGCCAGCAGTTACTCGGGGTCTTCCCCAGCTTTCTTT. Its translation: CASSYSGSSPAFF.

V is TRBV4-1 and J is TRBJ2-7, with no clear D. The CDR3 sequence is 15 residues long. Trimming shortened V by 4 bases and J by 1 base, and 14 bases separated the two germline ends. Per the germline V gene, CDR1 is MGHRA and CDR2 is YSYEKL. The CDR3 nucleotides read TGCGCCAGCAGCCCGGCGATATTTGGGTCCTACGAGCAGTACTTC. Its translation is CASSPAIFGSYEQYF.

This clone appeared a single time. The genes are TRBV6-5 and TRBJ2-5; no reliable D call. V was cut by 6 bases and J by 2 bases, with 13 bases left in between. Germline CDR1 reads MNHEY; CDR2 reads SVGAGI. The CDR3 runs to 14 residues. The CDR3 is CASSPRAKQETQYF. The CDR3, as DNA: TGTGCCAGCAGCCCCCGGGCAAAACAAGAGACCCAGTACTTC.

The chain has TRBV6-6 and TRBJ2-5, with 9 nucleotides matching TRBD2. The CDR3 spans 16 residues. V gave up 6 bases and J gave up 1 base; unmatched junction bases: 9. Germline assignment: CDR1 MNHNY and CDR2 SVGAGI (reference sequence). In DNA form, the CDR3 reads TGTGCCAGCAGCTTGCGGGGGGGCGACCTCCAAGAGACCCAGTACTTC. This gives the protein CASSLRGGDLQETQYF.

About this clone itself: One end of the junction varies from germline; a read error may be responsible. CDR3: CASSQDPPERETGELFF. The CDR3 region has the DNA TGCGCCAGCAGCCAAGACCCCCCGGAGCGGGAGACCGGGGAGCTGTTTTTT. The gene calls are TRBV7-2 and TRBJ2-2; 8 nucleotides line up with TRBD2. Germline CDR1 SGHTA, CDR2 FQGNSA. This CDR3 region has 17 residues.

The gene calls are TRBV4-3 and TRBJ1-1; D remains unclear. This CDR3 region has 11 residues. CDR1 is LGHNA and CDR2 is YSLEER in the germline V gene. Trimming took off 1 base at V and 12 bases at J, with 9 bases between the two ends. The CDR3 DNA is TGCGCCAGCAGCCAAGGCGGAACGACTTTCTTT. Its translation is CASSQGGTTFF.

The V and J genes are TRBV7-2 and TRBJ2-1; TRBD2 matches at 9 bases. Germline V CDR1 and CDR2: SGHTA, FQGNSA. V was clipped by 3 bases and J by 4 bases; unmatched bases: 4. The CDR3 contains 15 residues. CDR3 sequence reads: CASSFSGGGYNEQFF. The DNA of the CDR3 is TGTGCCAGCAGCTTTAGCGGGGGCGGGTACAATGAGCAGTTCTTC. The full variable domain, with the rest looked up from reference TRBV7-2 and TRBJ2-1, is GAGVSQSPSNKVTEKGKDVELRCDPISGHTALYWYRQSLGQGLEFLIYFQGNSAPDKSGLPSDRFSAERTGGSVSTLTIQRTQQEDSAVYLCASSFSGGGYNEQFFGPGTRLTVL.

The rearrangement joins TRBV4-1 to TRBJ2-4; 10 nucleotides align to TRBD1. V was clipped by 0 bases and J by 8 bases; unmatched bases: 1. CDR1 is MGHRA, CDR2 YSYEKL, per germline. The CDR3 runs 14 residues. The DNA for the CDR3 is TGCGCCAGCAGCCAAGAAGGGACAGGGGACATTCAGTACTTC. It specifies CASSQEGTGDIQYF.

Only a few counts were recorded for this clone. V and J are TRBV18 and TRBJ2-3; D gene ambiguous. The V and J ends lost 5 bases and 5 bases respectively, with 11 bases between them. Germline V lookup: CDR1 KGHSH, CDR2 LQKENI. This CDR3 spans 13 amino acids. The chain's CDR3 is CASSLPMGDTQYF. CDR3 coding DNA: TGTGCCAGCTCATTACCGATGGGAGATACGCAGTATTTT.

This chain connects TRBV28 to TRBJ1-1; D is possibly TRBD1 (5 bases). CDR1 and CDR2 from the germline V gene are MDHEN and SYDVKM. Trimming removed 2 bases at V and 1 base at J, with 14 bases between. CDR3 length equals 16 residues. CDR3 DNA sequence: TGTGCCAGCAGTTTACCAGCGCCGGGGGAGAACACTGAAGCTTTCTTT. It specifies CASSLPAPGENTEAFF.

CDR3 nucleotide sequence: TGTGCCAGCAGCTCGGGACTAGCGGGAGCCCCGTCCAATGAGCAGTTCTTC. It is translated as CASSSGLAGAPSNEQFF. The chain employs TRBV11-3 and TRBJ2-1, with TRBD2 matching 14 bases. CDR1 and CDR2 (germline): SGHNT, YENEEA. The V segment lost 4 bases and the J segment 6 bases; nucleotides outside the gene matches: 8. This CDR3 region has 17 residues. Full variable domain (missing parts from reference TRBV11-3 and TRBJ2-1): EAGVVQSPRYKIIEKKQPVAFWCNPISGHNTLYWYLQNLGQGPELLIRYENEEAVDDSQLPKDRFSAERLKGVDSTLKIQPAELGDSAVYLCASSSGLAGAPSNEQFFGPGTRLTVL.

The rearrangement uses TRBV19 and TRBJ1-2; tentative D call: TRBD1 (5 bases). Trimming removed 7 bases at V and 1 base at J, with 10 bases between. Germline lookup yields CDR1 LNHDA and CDR2 SQIVND (reference sequence). The CDR3 is made up of 13 amino acids. The CDR3 sequence: CASTQGLNYGYTF. CDR3 DNA sequence: TGTGCCAGTACGCAGGGCCTTAACTATGGCTACACCTTC.

This chain links TRBV28 with TRBJ1-1, with D unclear. This CDR3 is built from 13 residues. Germline-derived CDR1 and CDR2 are MDHEN and SYDVKM. V dropped 3 bases and J dropped 0 bases, with 5 bases sitting between them. This CDR3 reads CASSLGLNTEAFF. The CDR3 DNA is TGTGCCAGCAGTTTGGGATTGAACACTGAAGCTTTCTTT.

The gene calls are TRBV28 and TRBJ2-7; 7 positions match TRBD1. Trimming took 6 bases from V and 0 from J; bases not matched to a gene: 5. There are 14 residues in the CDR3. The germline V gene has CDR1 MDHEN and CDR2 SYDVKM. The CDR3 sequence is CASRTGKSSYEQYF. The CDR3 DNA sequence: TGTGCCAGCAGGACAGGGAAGAGCTCCTACGAGCAGTACTTC.

The rearrangement uses TRBV18 and TRBJ2-5; D is ambiguous. V was trimmed by 6 bases and J by 5 bases, leaving 13 bases between them. This CDR3 has 13 residues. The germline V gene has CDR1 KGHSH and CDR2 LQKENI. The CDR3 sequence: CASSYATPETQYF. The CDR3 coding sequence is TGTGCCAGCTCTTACGCGACTCCGGAGACCCAGTACTTC. Full variable domain (remainder filled in from reference TRBV18 and TRBJ2-5): NAGVMQNPRHLVRRRGQEARLRCSPMKGHSHVYWYRQLPEEGLKFMVYLQKENIIDESGMPKERFSAEFPKEGPSILRIQQVVRGDSAAYFCASSYATPETQYFGPGTRLLVL.

The genes are TRBV2 and TRBJ1-1; D gene ambiguous. From germline, CDR1 is SNHLY and CDR2 FYNNEI. V was cut by 10 bases and J by 6 bases, with 15 bases left in between. There are 12 residues in the CDR3. The CDR3 loop is CAIPRSGAEAFF. The CDR3 nucleotides read TGTGCCATCCCTCGATCCGGAGCTGAAGCTTTCTTT.